One and the same sample provided the 10 T cell receptor beta chains below, sequenced in a study of blood T cell repertoires in COVID-19. Produced via immunoSEQ multiplex PCR; TCRdb's table is partial and in-frame only. The repertoire holds approximately 300,000 clones, with roughly 89% as singletons. What was sequenced was peripheral blood. All receptors derive from a young man with acute or convalescent COVID-19.

This clone was observed once. V gene TRBV7-6 combines with J gene TRBJ1-6; D unclear. CDR1 is SGHVS, CDR2 FNYEAQ, per germline. V lost 1 base, J lost 0 bases, and 10 bases lay in between. The CDR3 has 17 residues. The CDR3 loop is CASSLGPGSSYNSPLHF. CDR3 nucleotides: TGTGCCAGCAGCTTAGGGCCGGGAAGCTCCTATAATTCACCCCTCCACTTT.

The rearrangement links TRBV29-1 to TRBJ2-7; 8 nucleotides agree with TRBD1. The V segment lost 4 bases and the J segment 5 bases; nucleotides outside the gene matches: 4. There are 12 residues in the CDR3. The germline V gene encodes CDR1 SQVTM and CDR2 ANQGSEA. The CDR3 nucleotides read TGCAGCGTTGCGACAGGGGAGGACGAGCAGTACTTC. It encodes CSVATGEDEQYF.

This rearrangement joins TRBV5-1 to TRBJ2-7, with 7 bases matching TRBD2. The V gene's germline CDR1 is SGHRS and CDR2 YFSETQ. After removal of 5 bases from V and 4 bases from J, the junction contained 9 bases not matched to a gene. CDR3 length equals 14 residues. The CDR3 bases are TGCGCCAGCAGAACAGCGGGATCTGTTTACGAGCAGTACTTC. Translating it yields CASRTAGSVYEQYF.

V and J are TRBV19 and TRBJ1-4; D possibly corresponds to TRBD1 (5 bases). The CDR3 runs to 14 residues. The germline V gene has CDR1 LNHDA and CDR2 SQIVND (reference sequence). V was shortened by 4 bases and J by 4 bases, with 10 bases between the two germline ends. The DNA of the CDR3 is TGTGCCAGTAGTAGGCAGGGTTTTAATGAAAAACTGTTTTTT. This encodes CASSRQGFNEKLFF.

This rearrangement joins TRBV7-8 to TRBJ1-1; 7 bases are a match to TRBD1. The CDR3 spans 17 residues. CDR1 and CDR2 from the germline V gene are SGHVS and FQNEAQ. V dropped 7 bases and J dropped 5; count of bases not matched to a gene: 19. The CDR3 DNA reads TGTGCCAGCAAAGAACGACAGGGAGCCCGGGGAAGTACTGAAGCTTTCTTT. Its protein is CASKERQGARGSTEAFF.

The V and J genes are TRBV15 and TRBJ1-4; the D gene is possibly TRBD1 (5 bases). CDR1 and CDR2 (germline): LNHNV, YYDKDF (reference sequence). V was clipped by 2 bases and J by 1 base, with 11 bases between them. CDR3 length: 16 amino acids. The CDR3 region has the DNA TGTGCCACCAGCAGACTCGGGGGGGGAACTAATGAAAAACTGTTTTTT. Protein: CATSRLGGGTNEKLFF.

The V gene is TRBV5-5, the J gene TRBJ2-3; D remains ambiguous. The V gene's germline CDR1 is SGHKS and CDR2 YYEKEE (reference sequence). This CDR3 has 15 amino acids. With 0 bases removed from V and 2 bases from J, the gap between germline ends came to 10 bases. Here the CDR3 reads CASSLALTNTDTQYF. Written as DNA, the CDR3 is TGTGCCAGCAGCTTGGCACTTACGAACACAGATACGCAGTATTTT.

This chain uses TRBV2 with TRBJ2-1, with TRBD2 matching 13 bases. The V segment lost 1 base and the J segment 6 bases; nucleotides outside the gene matches: 12. The CDR3 has 19 amino acids. The germline V gene encodes CDR1 SNHLY and CDR2 FYNNEI. CDR3 nucleotides: TGTGCCAGCAGTGAAGGGGGACTAGCGGGGCGGTCCCTGGGCAATGAGCAGTTCTTC. The encoded protein is CASSEGGLAGRSLGNEQFF.

The chain recombines TRBV7-2 with TRBJ1-2, with TRBD1 as a possible D gene (5 bases). The CDR3 contains 15 residues. V was shortened by 0 bases and J by 0 bases, with 8 bases between the two germline ends. Germline V CDR1 and CDR2: SGHTA, FQGNSA. The CDR3 region is CASSLAPTANYGYTF. CDR3 bases: TGTGCCAGCAGCTTAGCCCCGACAGCTAACTATGGCTACACCTTC.

The chain links TRBV6-5 to TRBJ1-2, with a weak D call TRBD1 (6 bases). CDR1 MNHEY and CDR2 SVGAGI come from the germline V gene. The CDR3 loop spans 15 amino acids. V lost 5 bases and J lost 8, with 21 bases in between. DNA of the CDR3: TGTGCCAGCAGTCCCCAAAACAGGGACCGCGGCGGCTACACCTTC. Protein product: CASSPQNRDRGGYTF.